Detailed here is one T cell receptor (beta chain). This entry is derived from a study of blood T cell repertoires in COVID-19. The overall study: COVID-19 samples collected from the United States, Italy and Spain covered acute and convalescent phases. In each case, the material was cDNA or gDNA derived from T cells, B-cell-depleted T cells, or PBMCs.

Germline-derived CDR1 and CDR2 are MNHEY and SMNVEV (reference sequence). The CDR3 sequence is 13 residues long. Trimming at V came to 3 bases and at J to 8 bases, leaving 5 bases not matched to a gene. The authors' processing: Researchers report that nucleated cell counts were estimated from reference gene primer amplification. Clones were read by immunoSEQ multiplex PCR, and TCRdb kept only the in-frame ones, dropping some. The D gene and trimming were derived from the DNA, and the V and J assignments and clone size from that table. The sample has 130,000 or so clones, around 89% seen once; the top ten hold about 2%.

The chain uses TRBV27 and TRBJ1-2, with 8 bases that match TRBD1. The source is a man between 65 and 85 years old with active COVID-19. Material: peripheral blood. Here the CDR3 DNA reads TGTGCCAGCAGTTTCAGGGGGCAGCAAGGCTACACCTTC. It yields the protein CASSFRGQQGYTF.